This T cell receptor (beta chain) was identified during a study of T cells in Graves' hyperthyroidism and ophthalmopathy. Points from the study as a whole: Blood also held most thyroid clonotypes expanded beyond 0.001.

This clonotype occurred many times. Its antigen is not identified. This CDR3 has 16 amino acids. Germline CDR1 and CDR2: MGHRA and YSYEKL. Trimming at V came to 7 bases and at J to 5 bases, leaving 13 bases not matched to a gene. Using RNA transcripts as the source, TCR beta CDR3 regions were amplified. A set of HTBI primers served as the primers for a first-round RT-PCR of the TCR CDR3. In TCRdb, the multiplex PCR reads were re-called with MiXCR into one record per CDR3 protein. The table lists roughly 500,000 distinct CDR3 sequences, about 16% of them singletons. This TCR derives from a woman younger than 45 with Graves' ophthalmopathy. The chain has TRBV4-1 and TRBJ2-7; 11 positions match TRBD2. Sequencing was performed on blood. CDR3: CASTGDHSGRANEQYF. CDR3 in DNA: TGCGCCAGCACGGGGGACCATAGCGGGAGGGCCAACGAGCAGTACTTC.